The source of this T cell receptor beta chain is a study of blood T cell repertoires in COVID-19. As originally analysed: How many nucleated cells were present was estimated from reference gene primer amplification. This table comes from immunoSEQ multiplex PCR, and its TCRdb copy is limited to in-frame clones, with some not included. That table supplies the V and J calls and clone size; D and trimming were determined from the DNA. The sample yields over 150,000 clones, 70% to 90% seen once. Sequenced input: peripheral blood. The source of this sequence is a man aged 35 to 55 with active or convalescent COVID-19.

The CDR3 region has the DNA TGTGCCATCAGAGAAGGGACAGGTGGGAGCAATCAGCCCCAGCATTTT. The encoded protein is CAIREGTGGSNQPQHF. The rearrangement links TRBV10-3 to TRBJ1-5, with TRBD1 identical over 8 bases. The CDR3 runs to 16 residues. Germline V gives CDR1 ENHRY, CDR2 SYGVKD. Germline trimming cut 6 bases from V and 1 base from J; bases unmatched to any gene: 8.